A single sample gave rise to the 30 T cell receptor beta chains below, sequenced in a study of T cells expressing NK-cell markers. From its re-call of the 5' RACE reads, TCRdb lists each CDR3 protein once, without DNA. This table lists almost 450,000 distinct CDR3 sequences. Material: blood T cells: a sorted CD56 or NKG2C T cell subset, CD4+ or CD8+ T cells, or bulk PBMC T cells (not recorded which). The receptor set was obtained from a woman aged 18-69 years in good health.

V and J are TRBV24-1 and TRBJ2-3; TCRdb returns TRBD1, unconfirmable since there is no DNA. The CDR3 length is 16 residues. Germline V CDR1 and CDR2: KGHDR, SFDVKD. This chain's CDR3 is CATSDRDTSPTDTQYF.

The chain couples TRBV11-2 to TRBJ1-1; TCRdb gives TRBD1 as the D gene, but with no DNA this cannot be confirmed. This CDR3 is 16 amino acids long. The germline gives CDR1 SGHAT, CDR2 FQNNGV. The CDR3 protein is CASSGRLGQGNTEAFF.

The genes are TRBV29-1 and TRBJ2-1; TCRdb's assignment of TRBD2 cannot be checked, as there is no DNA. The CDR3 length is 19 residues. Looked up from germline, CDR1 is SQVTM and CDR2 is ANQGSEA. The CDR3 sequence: CSVGSSGGTLPSSYNEQFF.

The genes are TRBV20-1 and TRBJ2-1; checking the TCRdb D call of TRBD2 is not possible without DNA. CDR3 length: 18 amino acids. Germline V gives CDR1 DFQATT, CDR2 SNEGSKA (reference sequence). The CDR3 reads CSAQSGLAGGPSYNEQFF.

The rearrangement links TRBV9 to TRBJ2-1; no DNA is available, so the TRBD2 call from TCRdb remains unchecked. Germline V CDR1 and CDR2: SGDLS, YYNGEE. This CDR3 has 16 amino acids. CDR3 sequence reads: CASGPSASIVYNEQFF.

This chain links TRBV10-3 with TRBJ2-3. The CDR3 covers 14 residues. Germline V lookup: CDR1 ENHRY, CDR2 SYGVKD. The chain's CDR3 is CAISLDATTDTQYF.

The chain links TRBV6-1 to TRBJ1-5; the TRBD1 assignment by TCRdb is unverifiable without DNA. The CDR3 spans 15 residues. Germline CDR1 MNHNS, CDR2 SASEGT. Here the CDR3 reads CASRPRDRGNQPQHF.

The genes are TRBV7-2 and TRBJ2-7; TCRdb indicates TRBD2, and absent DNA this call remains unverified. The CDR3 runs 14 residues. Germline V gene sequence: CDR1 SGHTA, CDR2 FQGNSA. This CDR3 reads CASGWGGPSYEQYF.

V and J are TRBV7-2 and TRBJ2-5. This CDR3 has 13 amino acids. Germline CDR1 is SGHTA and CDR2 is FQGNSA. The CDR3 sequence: CASRGFPQETQYF.

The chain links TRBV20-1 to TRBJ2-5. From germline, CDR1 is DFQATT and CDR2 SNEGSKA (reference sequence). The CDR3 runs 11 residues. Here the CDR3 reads CSARWGETQYF.

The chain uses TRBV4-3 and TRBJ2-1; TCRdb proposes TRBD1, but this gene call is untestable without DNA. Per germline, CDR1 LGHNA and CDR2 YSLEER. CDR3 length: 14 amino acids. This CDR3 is CASSQVSGAGEQFF.

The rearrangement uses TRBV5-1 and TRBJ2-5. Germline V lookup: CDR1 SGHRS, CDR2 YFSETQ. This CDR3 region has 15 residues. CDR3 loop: CASSLPRRNQETQYF.

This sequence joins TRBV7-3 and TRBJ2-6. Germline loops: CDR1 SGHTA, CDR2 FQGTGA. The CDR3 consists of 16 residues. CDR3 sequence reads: CASSPDWLYGANVLTF.

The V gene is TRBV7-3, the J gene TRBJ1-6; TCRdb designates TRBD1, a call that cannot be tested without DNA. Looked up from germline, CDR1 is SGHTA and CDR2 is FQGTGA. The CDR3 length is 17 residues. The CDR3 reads CASSLNPGTHYNSPLHF.

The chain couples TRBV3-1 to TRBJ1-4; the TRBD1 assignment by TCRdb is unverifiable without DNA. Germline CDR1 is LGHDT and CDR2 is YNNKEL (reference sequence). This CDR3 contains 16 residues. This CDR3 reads CASSRTNGQGGEKLFF.

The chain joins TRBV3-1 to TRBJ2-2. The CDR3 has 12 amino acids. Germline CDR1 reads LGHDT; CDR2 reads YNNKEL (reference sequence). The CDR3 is CASSHLAGELFF.

This CDR3 reads CASSLASSRAQETQYF. The genes are TRBV7-2 and TRBJ2-5; TCRdb designates TRBD1, a call that cannot be tested without DNA. Looked up from germline, CDR1 is SGHTA and CDR2 is FQGNSA. The CDR3 extends over 16 amino acids.

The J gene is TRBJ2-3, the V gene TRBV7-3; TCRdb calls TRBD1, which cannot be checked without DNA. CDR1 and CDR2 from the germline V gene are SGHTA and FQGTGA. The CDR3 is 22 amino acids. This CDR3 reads CASSLNPRTGGHGSGSTDTQYF. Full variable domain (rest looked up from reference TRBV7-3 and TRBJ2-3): GAGVSQTPSNKVTEKGKYVELRCDPISGHTALYWYRQSLGQGPEFLIYFQGTGAADDSGLPNDRFFAVRPEGSVSTLKIQRTERGDSAVYLCASSLNPRTGGHGSGSTDTQYFGPGTRLTVL.

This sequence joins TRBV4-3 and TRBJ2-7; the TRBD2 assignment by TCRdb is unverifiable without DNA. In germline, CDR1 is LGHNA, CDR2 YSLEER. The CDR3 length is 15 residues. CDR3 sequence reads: CASSQVMGISHEQYF.

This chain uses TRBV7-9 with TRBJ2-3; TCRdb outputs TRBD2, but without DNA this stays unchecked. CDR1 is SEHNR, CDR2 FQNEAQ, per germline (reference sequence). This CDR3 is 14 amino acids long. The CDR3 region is CASSLTSGADTQYF.

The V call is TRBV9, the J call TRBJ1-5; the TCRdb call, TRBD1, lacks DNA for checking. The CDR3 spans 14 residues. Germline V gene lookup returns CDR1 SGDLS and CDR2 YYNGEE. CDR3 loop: CASSVGQGTQPQHF. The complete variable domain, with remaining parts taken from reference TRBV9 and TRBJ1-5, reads DSGVTQTPKHLITATGQRVTLRCSPRSGDLSVYWYQQSLDQGLQFLIQYYNGEERAKGNILERFSAQQFPDLHSELNLSSLELGDSALYFCASSVGQGTQPQHFGDGTRLSIL.

This CDR3 reads CASSPPPATGELFF. J is TRBJ2-2 and V is TRBV18. Looked up from germline, CDR1 is KGHSH and CDR2 is LQKENI. This CDR3 is 14 amino acids long.

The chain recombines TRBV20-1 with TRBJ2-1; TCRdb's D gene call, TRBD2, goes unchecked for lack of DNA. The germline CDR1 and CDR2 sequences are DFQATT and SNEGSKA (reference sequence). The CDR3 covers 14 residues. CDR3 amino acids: CSARDPLGYNEQFF.

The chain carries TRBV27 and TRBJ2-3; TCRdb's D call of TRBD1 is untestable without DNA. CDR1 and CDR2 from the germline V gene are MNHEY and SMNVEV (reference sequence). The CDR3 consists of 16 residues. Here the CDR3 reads CASSPQRTGVTDTQYF.

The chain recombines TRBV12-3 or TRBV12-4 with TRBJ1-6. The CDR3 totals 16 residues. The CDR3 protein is CASSSGGASYNSPLHF.

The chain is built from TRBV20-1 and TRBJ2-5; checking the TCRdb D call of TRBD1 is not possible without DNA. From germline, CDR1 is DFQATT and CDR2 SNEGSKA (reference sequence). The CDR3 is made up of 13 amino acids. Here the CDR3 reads CSARYGADKTQYF.

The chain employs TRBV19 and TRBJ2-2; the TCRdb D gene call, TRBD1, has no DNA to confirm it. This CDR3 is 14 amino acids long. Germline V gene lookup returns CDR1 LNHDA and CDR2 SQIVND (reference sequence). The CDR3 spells CASSMGLPPGELFF.

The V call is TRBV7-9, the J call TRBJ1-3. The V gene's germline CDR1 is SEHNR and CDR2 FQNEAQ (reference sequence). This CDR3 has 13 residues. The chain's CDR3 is CATGGGSGNTIYF.

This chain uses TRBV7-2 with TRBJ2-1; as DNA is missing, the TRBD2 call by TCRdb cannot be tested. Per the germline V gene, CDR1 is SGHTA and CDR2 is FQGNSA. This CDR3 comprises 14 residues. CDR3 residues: CASSLGLGGQEQFF.

This CDR3 is CASSFSGTETQYF. The chain employs TRBV7-2 and TRBJ2-5; TCRdb's D call of TRBD1 is untestable without DNA. The CDR3 is made up of 13 amino acids. Germline lookup yields CDR1 SGHTA and CDR2 FQGNSA.